These T cell receptor beta chains were read from a single sample in a study of T cells in Graves' hyperthyroidism and ophthalmopathy. Via MiXCR, TCRdb re-called the multiplex PCR reads, giving one row per CDR3 protein. Of some 690,000 distinct CDR3 sequences in the sample, 17% were seen once. The sequencing sample was made of blood. The receptors were sampled from a man aged 50-59 years with Graves' hyperthyroidism. Both conserved end residues are part of each CDR3. D genes are given only for firm matches. Expanded clones get a size class; other rows say once, few or many, or leave the size out.

d_gene	j_gene	abundance	v_gene	CDR3nt	CDR3aa
TRBD1	TRBJ2-7	many	TRBV28	TGTGCCAGCACCATCCGGGACAGGGCATACGAGCAGTACTTC	CASTIRDRAYEQYF
TRBD1	TRBJ1-4	many	TRBV5-1	TGCGCCAGCAGCTTACCACGTACCGGGACAGATGAAAAACTGTTTTTT	CASSLPRTGTDEKLFF
NA	TRBJ2-7	NA	TRBV4-1	TGCGCCAGCAGCCAAGGGGTCGTCGGACTGGGAAGCTACGAGCAGTACTTC	CASSQGVVGLGSYEQYF
TRBD2	TRBJ2-2	many	TRBV19	TGTGCCAGTACCACGTGGGGGAGGGCCGATGAGAACGGGGAGCTGTTTTTT	CASTTWGRADENGELFF
TRBD2	TRBJ2-1	many	TRBV7-3	TGTGCCAGCAGCTCCAATGGACTAGCGGGGTACAATGAGCAGTTCTTC	CASSSNGLAGYNEQFF
NA	TRBJ2-1	many	TRBV7-8	TGTGCCAGCAGCTTAGCGGCAGCGAACAATGAGCAGTTCTTC	CASSLAAANNEQFF
TRBD1	TRBJ2-1	NA	TRBV4-3	TGCGCCAGCAGCCAAGGGGGACAGATTCTATACAATGAGCAGTTCTTC	CASSQGGQILYNEQFF
NA	TRBJ1-6	few	TRBV28	TGTGCCAGCAGTTCTCCCTCGGGGGGTTGGTCACCCCTCCACTTT	CASSSPSGGWSPLHF
TRBD1	TRBJ1-6	NA	TRBV25-1	TGTGCCAGCAGTGAATGGGAACAGGGGGTTTATAATTCACCCCTCCACTTT	CASSEWEQGVYNSPLHF
TRBD2	TRBJ2-2	few	TRBV30	TGTGCCTGGAGTCTAAGGACTAGCGGGAGTTCCCTTGCGAACACCGGGGAGCTGTTTTTT	CAWSLRTSGSSLANTGELFF
NA	TRBJ2-5	many	TRBV16	TGTGCCAGCAGCCAATTTGGGGAGCAAGAGACCCAGTACTTC	CASSQFGEQETQYF
TRBD2	TRBJ2-1	NA	TRBV29-1	TGCAGCGTTGAAAGCGGGAGGGCCATTAGCAATGAGCAGCTCTTC	CSVESGRAISNEQLF
TRBD2	TRBJ2-2	many	TRBV19	TGTGCCAGTAGACTAGCGACGGTCACCGGGGAGCTGTTTTTT	CASRLATVTGELFF
NA	TRBJ1-1	many	TRBV29-1	TGCAGCGTTGGAAGAGGGGAGAGTAACACTGAAGCTTTCTTT	CSVGRGESNTEAFF
TRBD2	TRBJ2-5	NA	TRBV29-1	TGCAGCGTTGAGAGGGCTAGCGGGAGTGGGACCCAGTACTTC	CSVERASGSGTQYF
TRBD2	TRBJ2-1	many	TRBV2	TGTGCCAGCAGGAACCCGCAGCGCGGGAGGTACAAGTACAATGAGCAGTTCTTC	CASRNPQRGRYKYNEQFF
TRBD1	TRBJ1-2	few	TRBV7-9	TGTGCCAGCAGCTTACCGGACAGGGTGCATGGCTACACCTTC	CASSLPDRVHGYTF
NA	TRBJ2-5	few	TRBV4-1	TGCGCCAGCAGCCAGGAGGGGGATCCGGAGACCCAGTACTTC	CASSQEGDPETQYF
NA	TRBJ2-5	many	TRBV18	TGTGCCAGCTCAGACCGGGAGCTAACGAAGACCCAGTACTTC	CASSDRELTKTQYF
TRBD2	TRBJ2-1	NA	TRBV28	TGTGCCAGCAGTAGTAGCGGGAGGTTCTACAATGAGCAGTTCTTC	CASSSSGRFYNEQFF
TRBD1	TRBJ2-5	many	TRBV9	TGTGCCAGCAGCGCGCGGACAGGGAACCAAGAGACCCAGTACTTC	CASSARTGNQETQYF
NA	TRBJ1-1	many	TRBV12-3/TRBV12-4	TGTGCCAGCAGGGCTACAGGGTTTGACACTGAAGCTTTCTTT	CASRATGFDTEAFF
NA	TRBJ2-2	few	TRBV12-3/TRBV12-4	TGTGCCAGCAGAACCTTCACCGGGGAGCTGTTTTTT	CASRTFTGELFF
NA	TRBJ2-2	many	TRBV2	TGTGCCAGCAGTGAAAACGGACCGAACACCGGGGAGCTGTTTTTT	CASSENGPNTGELFF
NA	TRBJ1-1	NA	TRBV4-2	TGTGCCAGCAGCCAAGTTGAGGACTCGAACACTGAAGCTTTCTTT	CASSQVEDSNTEAFF
TRBD1	TRBJ1-5	few	TRBV4-1	TGCGCCAGCAGCCAAGGGACAGGGCTTCGGTCCCAGCATTTT	CASSQGTGLRSQHF
TRBD1	TRBJ1-1	many	TRBV12-3/TRBV12-4	TGTGCCAGCAGTCTAGCACAGGGGGTGTGGAACACTGAAGCTTTCTTT	CASSLAQGVWNTEAFF
NA	TRBJ2-2	many	TRBV2	TGTGCCAGCAAGCTTACAGGGACCGGGGAGCTGTTTTTT	CASKLTGTGELFF
NA	TRBJ2-5	NA	TRBV5-1	TGCGCCAGCAGCTTGTGGCGGCGGGACTTACAAGAGACCCAGTACTTC	CASSLWRRDLQETQYF
TRBD1	TRBJ2-2	few	TRBV7-9	TGTGCCAGCATAACCGACAGGGGGAGGACCGGGGAGCTGTTTTTT	CASITDRGRTGELFF
NA	TRBJ2-1	few	TRBV5-1	TGCGCCAGCAGCCTAACTTCAATTTTGATCGATGAGCAGTTCTTC	CASSLTSILIDEQFF
NA	TRBJ1-6	NA	TRBV20-1	TGCAGTGCTAGAGATAGGGCAGGGCGAGATTCACCCCTCCACTTT	CSARDRAGRDSPLHF
TRBD2	TRBJ2-3	many	TRBV28	TGTGCCAGCAGTTTAGCGGGAGTTGGGACAGATACGCAGTATTTT	CASSLAGVGTDTQYF
NA	TRBJ1-4	once	TRBV5-1	TGCGCCAGCAGCTTCGGCAGGGGTGAGGAAAAACTGTTTTTT	CASSFGRGEEKLFF
TRBD2	TRBJ2-3	many	TRBV2	TGTGCCAGCAGTGAGCGGGAGGGCACAGATACGCAGTATTTT	CASSEREGTDTQYF
NA	TRBJ1-2	many	TRBV2	TGTGCCAGCATGTCCCCCTATGGCTACACCTTC	CASMSPYGYTF
NA	TRBJ2-3	many	TRBV9	TGTGCCAGCAGCGTAGTGGCAGGGAGGAAGGATACGCAGTATTTT	CASSVVAGRKDTQYF
TRBD2	TRBJ2-3	many	TRBV7-3	TGTGCCAGCAGCCCTGACCCCCCGGGAGGGCATCAAGATACGCAGTATTTT	CASSPDPPGGHQDTQYF
NA	TRBJ1-6	many	TRBV28	TGTGCCAGCAGTTATGGCCTTCTGGCACCCCTCCACTTT	CASSYGLLAPLHF
TRBD2	TRBJ2-1	NA	TRBV20-1	TGCAGTGCTAGAGCCACTAGCGGGGCCTACTACAATGAGCAGTTCTTC	CSARATSGAYYNEQFF
TRBD2	TRBJ2-2	few	TRBV7-3	TGTGCCAGCAGCCCCCAGGGACTAGCGGGCTACACCGGGGAGCTGTTTTTT	CASSPQGLAGYTGELFF
NA	TRBJ1-5	few	TRBV6-1	TGTGCCACCACCAAGGGTAGCAATCAGCCCCAGCATTTT	CATTKGSNQPQHF
TRBD2	TRBJ2-1	NA	TRBV11-2	TGTGCCAGCAGCTTAGGGGCTAGCGGGAGGATCAGCTCCTACAATGAGCAGTTCTTC	CASSLGASGRISSYNEQFF
NA	TRBJ2-5	NA	TRBV6-2/TRBV6-3	TGTGCCAGCAGTTACTCGACTAAATGGGGCCAAGAGACCCAGTACTTC	CASSYSTKWGQETQYF
NA	TRBJ1-1	NA	TRBV18	TGTGCCAGCTCACGGGCAGAGGGCTCGAACACTGAAGCTTTCTTT	CASSRAEGSNTEAFF
TRBD1	TRBJ1-4	few	TRBV9	TGTGCCAGCAGCGAAGAACAGGGGGCGGGAGAAAAACTGTTTTTT	CASSEEQGAGEKLFF
NA	TRBJ1-5	NA	TRBV18	TGTGCCAGCTCAGGACCTGGACGGGGCCCCAATCAGCCCCAGCATTTT	CASSGPGRGPNQPQHF
TRBD1	TRBJ1-5	NA	TRBV7-9	TGTGCCAGCAGCCGACCAGGGGGCGGACAGCCCCAGCATTTT	CASSRPGGGQPQHF